This entry lists 13 T cell receptor beta chains sequenced from one sample in a study of cytomegalovirus exposure and HLA in healthy donors (dated by TCRdb to the late 2010s). The library relied on the immunoSEQ multiplex PCR assay. For the multiplex PCR, a mixture combining 60 forward primers for TCR Vbeta segments and 13 reverse primers for TCR Jbeta segments was used. Not all clones reach the TCRdb copy of this immuneACCESS table, which keeps in-frame sequences only. Checked studies attribute under half of the gap to unresolved V genes and leave the rest unexplained. For this sample there are approximately 140,000 clones; around 81% appear just once. Under 7.5% of the sample belongs to the ten largest clones. The specimen sequenced was PBMCs. These receptors all come from a man aged 40-49 years in good health and CMV-seropositive.

The chain links TRBV19 to TRBJ1-5, with 7 bases fitting TRBD1. CDR1 LNHDA and CDR2 SQIVND come from the germline V gene (reference sequence). V was pared by 7 bases and J by 1 base, with 7 bases of the junction left unmatched. The CDR3 runs 15 residues. For the CDR3, the DNA is TGTGCCAGTACTCCGTGGACAGGAAGCAATCAGCCCCAGCATTTT. It specifies CASTPWTGSNQPQHF.

The chain couples TRBV5-1 to TRBJ2-7; D may be TRBD1 (6 bases). The CDR3 is 14 residues long. V lost 3 bases to trimming and J lost 6 bases, with 16 bases between them. Germline CDR1 SGHRS, CDR2 YFSETQ. The CDR3, as DNA: TGCGCCAGCAGCTCCAGGGGATCCGTACGCGAGCAGTACTTC. It translates to CASSSRGSVREQYF.

The rearrangement uses TRBV6-6 and TRBJ1-4, with 9 bases lining up with TRBD1. The junction had 8 bases not matched to a gene; V was cut back by 7 bases and J by 8 bases. The CDR3 has 14 residues. Looked up from germline, CDR1 is MNHNY and CDR2 is SVGAGI (reference sequence). The DNA for the CDR3 is TGTGCCAGCACACTCAGGACAGGGGAAGAAAAACTGTTTTTT. This sequence encodes CASTLRTGEEKLFF.

The rearrangement uses TRBV5-1 and TRBJ1-5; D possibly corresponds to TRBD1 (5 bases). Germline CDR1 reads SGHRS; CDR2 reads YFSETQ. V was shortened by 2 bases and J by 4 bases, with 7 bases between the two germline ends. This CDR3 has 13 amino acids. The CDR3 spells CASSFDRNQPQHF. The CDR3 coding sequence is TGCGCCAGCAGCTTTGACAGAAATCAGCCCCAGCATTTT.

The genes are TRBV2 and TRBJ1-1, with TRBD1 matching 7 bases. The trim removed 7 bases at V and 5 bases at J, leaving 13 bases unmatched. Per germline, CDR1 SNHLY and CDR2 FYNNEI. The CDR3 loop spans 15 amino acids. The CDR3 DNA reads TGTGCCAGCAACTACGACAGGGCGAAGGGTACTGAAGCTTTCTTT. Amino acids: CASNYDRAKGTEAFF.

V and J are TRBV27 and TRBJ2-1, with 7 bases identical to TRBD2. The CDR3 is 14 residues long. V lost 2 bases, J lost 7 bases, and 5 bases stayed unmatched. Germline CDR1 MNHEY, CDR2 SMNVEV (reference sequence). CDR3 sequence: CASSLPGGGNEQFF. CDR3 DNA: TGTGCCAGCAGTTTACCGGGAGGCGGTAATGAGCAGTTCTTC.

Concerning this clone itself: An end of the junction differs from the germline gene, which may be a read error. The chain combines TRBV30 with TRBJ1-5; TRBD1 aligns across 9 bases. Germline V gene data show CDR1 as GTSNPN and CDR2 as SVGIG (reference sequence). There are 14 residues in the CDR3. CDR3 nucleotide sequence: TGTGCCTGGAGTATGGGACAGGGTTATCAGACCCAGCATTTT. This gives the protein CAWSMGQGYQTQHF.

Worth noting for this clone: A junction end diverges from the germline sequence, so it may reflect a read error. The V call is TRBV19, the J call TRBJ1-1; no definite D call. Germline assignment: CDR1 LNHDA and CDR2 SQIVND (reference sequence). The CDR3 sequence is 12 residues long. CDR3 loop: CASSIDKLVLSF. The CDR3 coding sequence is TGTGCCAGTAGTATAGATAAGCTTGTGCTATCCTTT.

For this clone: The same CDR3 arises from other DNA sequences in this sample as well. The J gene is TRBJ2-1, the V gene TRBV19, with 8 bases that match TRBD2. CDR3 length equals 14 residues. The V segment lost 2 bases and the J segment 3 bases; nucleotides outside the gene matches: 0. The V gene's germline CDR1 is LNHDA and CDR2 SQIVND (reference sequence). The CDR3 nucleotides are TGTGCCAGTAGTATACGGGGGGGCTACAATGAGCAGTTCTTC. Translation: CASSIRGGYNEQFF. The full variable domain, its missing parts supplied by reference TRBV19 and TRBJ2-1, is DGGITQSPKYLFRKEGQNVTLSCEQNLNHDAMYWYRQDPGQGLRLIYYSQIVNDFQKGDIAEGYSVSREKKESFPLTVTSAQKNPTAFYLCASSIRGGYNEQFFGPGTRLTVL.

V is TRBV28 and J is TRBJ1-2; 8 bases match TRBD1. Per germline, CDR1 MDHEN and CDR2 SYDVKM. Trimming removed 3 bases from V and 4 bases from J; junction bases left unmatched: 7. This CDR3 has 15 residues. As DNA, the CDR3 is TGTGCCAGCAGTTTCGTTCAGGGGGCTGGCTATGGCTACACCTTC. Translated: CASSFVQGAGYGYTF.

The chain employs TRBV4-2 and TRBJ1-1; 9 bases are a match to TRBD1. Germline V gene lookup returns CDR1 LGHNA and CDR2 YNFKEQ. Trimming at V came to 3 bases and at J to 3 bases, leaving 14 bases not matched to a gene. CDR3 length: 18 amino acids. The CDR3: CASSHVGTGNWGDTEAFF. CDR3 DNA sequence: TGTGCCAGCAGCCATGTCGGGACAGGGAATTGGGGGGACACTGAAGCTTTCTTT.

This chain uses TRBV6-5 with TRBJ1-2, with D possibly TRBD1 on 5 matching bases. The ends were cut back, 0 bases at V and 7 bases at J, with 18 bases in the middle. CDR1 is MNHEY and CDR2 is SVGAGI in the germline V gene. There are 16 residues in the CDR3. The CDR3 region has the DNA TGTGCCAGCAGTTACTCTAAGGCTGGGGTCAGGGCTGGCTACACCTTC. It encodes CASSYSKAGVRAGYTF.

The chain is built from TRBV15 and TRBJ2-7, with a tentative D call TRBD2 (6 bases). Trimming shortened V by 3 bases and J by 2 bases, and 14 bases separated the two germline ends. The germline V gene encodes CDR1 LNHNV and CDR2 YYDKDF (reference sequence). CDR3 length: 15 residues. CDR3 protein: CATSSPGGSTYEQYF. In DNA form, the CDR3 reads TGTGCCACCAGCAGCCCCGGGGGTTCGACCTACGAGCAGTACTTC.